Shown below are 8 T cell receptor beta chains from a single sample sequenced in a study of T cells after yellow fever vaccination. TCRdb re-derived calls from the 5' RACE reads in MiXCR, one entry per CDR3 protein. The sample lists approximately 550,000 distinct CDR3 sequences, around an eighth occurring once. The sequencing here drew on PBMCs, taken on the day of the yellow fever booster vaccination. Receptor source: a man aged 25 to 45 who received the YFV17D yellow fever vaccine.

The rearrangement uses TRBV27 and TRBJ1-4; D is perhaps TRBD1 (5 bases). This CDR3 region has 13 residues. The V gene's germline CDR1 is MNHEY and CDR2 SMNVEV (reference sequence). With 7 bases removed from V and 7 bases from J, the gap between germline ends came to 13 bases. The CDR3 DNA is TGTGCCAGCAAGGGGACCTGGGGTGAAAAACTGTTTTTT. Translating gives CASKGTWGEKLFF.

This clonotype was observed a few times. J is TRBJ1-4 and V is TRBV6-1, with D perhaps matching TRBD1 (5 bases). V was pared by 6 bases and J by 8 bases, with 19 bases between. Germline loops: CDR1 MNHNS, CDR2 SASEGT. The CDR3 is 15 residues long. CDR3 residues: CASSPGAADQEKLFF. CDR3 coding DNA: TGTGCCAGCAGCCCCGGGGCGGCGGATCAAGAAAAACTGTTTTTT.

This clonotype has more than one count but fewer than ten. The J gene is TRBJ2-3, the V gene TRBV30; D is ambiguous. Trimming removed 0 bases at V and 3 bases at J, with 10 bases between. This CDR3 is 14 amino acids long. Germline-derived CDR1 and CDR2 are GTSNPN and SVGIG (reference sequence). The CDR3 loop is CAWSVGQATDTQYF. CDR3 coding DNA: TGTGCCTGGAGTGTAGGGCAGGCGACAGATACGCAGTATTTT.

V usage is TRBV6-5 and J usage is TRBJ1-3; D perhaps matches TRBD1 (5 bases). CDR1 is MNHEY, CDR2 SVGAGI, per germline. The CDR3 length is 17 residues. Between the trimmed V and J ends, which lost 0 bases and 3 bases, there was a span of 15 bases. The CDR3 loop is CASSYSTGGIDGNTIYF. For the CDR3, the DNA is TGTGCCAGCAGTTACTCGACTGGGGGAATAGATGGAAACACCATATATTTT.

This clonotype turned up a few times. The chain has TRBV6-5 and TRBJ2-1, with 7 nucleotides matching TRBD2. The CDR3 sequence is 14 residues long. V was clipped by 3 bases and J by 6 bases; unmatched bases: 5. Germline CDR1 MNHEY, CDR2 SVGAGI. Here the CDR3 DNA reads TGTGCCAGCAGTTATGCGGGAGATACCAATGAGCAGTTCTTC. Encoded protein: CASSYAGDTNEQFF.

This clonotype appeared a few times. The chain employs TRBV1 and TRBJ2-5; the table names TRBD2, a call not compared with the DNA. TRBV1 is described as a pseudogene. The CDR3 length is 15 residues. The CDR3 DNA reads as TGCACCAGCACTCCGGGACTAGCGGGGGGCCGGACCCAGTACTTC. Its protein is CTSTPGLAGGRTQYF.

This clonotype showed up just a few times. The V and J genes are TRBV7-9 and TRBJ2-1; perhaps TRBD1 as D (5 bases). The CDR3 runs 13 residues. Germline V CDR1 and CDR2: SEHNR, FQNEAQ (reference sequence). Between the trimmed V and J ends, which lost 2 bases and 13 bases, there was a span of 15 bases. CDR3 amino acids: CASSLQPQGNQFF. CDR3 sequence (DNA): TGTGCCAGCAGCTTACAGCCCCAGGGTAATCAGTTCTTC.

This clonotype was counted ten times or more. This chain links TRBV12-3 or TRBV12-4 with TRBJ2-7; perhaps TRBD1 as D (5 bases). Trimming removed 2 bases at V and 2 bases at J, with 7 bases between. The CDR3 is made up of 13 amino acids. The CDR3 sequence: CASSLQGPYEQYF. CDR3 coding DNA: TGTGCCAGCAGTTTACAGGGCCCCTACGAGCAGTACTTC.